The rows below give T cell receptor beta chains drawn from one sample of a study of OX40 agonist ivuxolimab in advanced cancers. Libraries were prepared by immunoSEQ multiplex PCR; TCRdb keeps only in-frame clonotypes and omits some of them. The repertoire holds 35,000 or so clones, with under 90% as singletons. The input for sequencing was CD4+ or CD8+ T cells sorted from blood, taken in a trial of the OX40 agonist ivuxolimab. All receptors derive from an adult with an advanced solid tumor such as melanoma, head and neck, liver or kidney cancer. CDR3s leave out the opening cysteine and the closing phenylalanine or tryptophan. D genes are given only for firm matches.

cdr3_aa: ATSRGSLAGAGELF; d_call: TRBD2; v_call: TRBV15
cdr3_aa: ASSQERLSYEQY; d_call: -; v_call: TRBV4-3
cdr3_aa: ASRSGVPYEQY; d_call: -; v_call: TRBV6-5
cdr3_aa: ASSQDRDRNYEQY; d_call: TRBD1; v_call: TRBV4-3
cdr3_aa: ASSVLGLAGDETQY; d_call: TRBD2; v_call: TRBV9
cdr3_aa: ASSPVAGSSSYEQY; d_call: -; v_call: TRBV5-4
cdr3_aa: ASSQEQGAANEKLF; d_call: TRBD1; v_call: TRBV4-1
cdr3_aa: ASSFGGNGELF; d_call: TRBD2; v_call: TRBV11-2
cdr3_aa: ASRGAGTGFF; d_call: TRBD1; v_call: TRBV6-5
cdr3_aa: ATVHPTGYDEY; d_call: -; v_call: TRBV6-5
cdr3_aa: ASSPRVSIEAF; d_call: -; v_call: TRBV27
cdr3_aa: ATSRPGGAGGYEQY; d_call: -; v_call: TRBV15
cdr3_aa: ASNFVTSGSSPGLYNEQF; d_call: TRBD2; v_call: TRBV2
cdr3_aa: ASTKGGVEKQF; d_call: -; v_call: TRBV7-2
cdr3_aa: ASSTGLAGGLSGELF; d_call: TRBD2; v_call: TRBV13
cdr3_aa: ASSQESTGTDTQY; d_call: -; v_call: TRBV4-3
cdr3_aa: ASSQDRGGTTGELF; d_call: -; v_call: TRBV4-3
cdr3_aa: ASSGPGAEGDTQY; d_call: -; v_call: TRBV7-6
cdr3_aa: ASSVGGQGNQPQH; d_call: -; v_call: TRBV19
cdr3_aa: ASSQTPSGSPYEQY; d_call: TRBD2; v_call: TRBV14
cdr3_aa: ASSLDAGYNSPLH; d_call: -; v_call: TRBV28
cdr3_aa: ASSPNEGLTEAF; d_call: -; v_call: TRBV4-1
cdr3_aa: ASSMGQLKGYEQY; d_call: -; v_call: TRBV7-8
cdr3_aa: AISESGTRKDKNIQY; d_call: TRBD2; v_call: TRBV10-3
cdr3_aa: ASSYILTGEGPHTEAF; d_call: TRBD1; v_call: TRBV28
cdr3_aa: ASSPRTGGGTEAF; d_call: TRBD1; v_call: TRBV28
cdr3_aa: ASSPSATLNYGYT; d_call: -; v_call: TRBV5-1
cdr3_aa: ASSPATGGIGIYEQY; d_call: TRBD1; v_call: TRBV18
cdr3_aa: AISVGGSSYNEQF; d_call: -; v_call: TRBV10-3
cdr3_aa: ASSVGTEAF; d_call: -; v_call: TRBV19
cdr3_aa: ASSPDRGPYEQY; d_call: TRBD1; v_call: TRBV13
cdr3_aa: ASSSLDGVDEKLF; d_call: -; v_call: TRBV7-6
cdr3_aa: ASRPALSGYSYEQY; d_call: -; v_call: TRBV7-2
cdr3_aa: ASSLGPGQGGLAF; d_call: TRBD1; v_call: TRBV5-1
cdr3_aa: ASSQLPQGAKGQF; d_call: TRBD1; v_call: TRBV4-3
cdr3_aa: ASSLVGNSRGYT; d_call: -; v_call: TRBV27
cdr3_aa: ASRAGETQY; d_call: -; v_call: TRBV19
cdr3_aa: ASSHNAGVDSGNTIY; d_call: -; v_call: TRBV9
cdr3_aa: SVGQPEQY; d_call: -; v_call: TRBV29-1
cdr3_aa: ASSSPGQGNYEQY; d_call: TRBD1; v_call: TRBV5-1
cdr3_aa: ASSYGGGPQETQY; d_call: -; v_call: TRBV6-5
cdr3_aa: ASSRRSATKQY; d_call: -; v_call: TRBV11-2
cdr3_aa: ASIAGAEQY; d_call: -; v_call: TRBV6-5
cdr3_aa: ASSQPSTGIPYGYT; d_call: TRBD1; v_call: TRBV4-3
cdr3_aa: ASSESTGGSETQY; d_call: -; v_call: TRBV6-1
cdr3_aa: ASIRGADSTDTQY; d_call: -; v_call: TRBV19
cdr3_aa: ATLGSYEQF; d_call: -; v_call: TRBV25-1